Each of the 3 T cell receptor beta chains below was sequenced from the same sample in a study of OX40 agonist ivuxolimab in advanced cancers. This table comes from immunoSEQ multiplex PCR, and its TCRdb copy is limited to in-frame clones, with some not included. The repertoire includes 86,000 or so clones, about 91% of them detected once, and under 3.5% sits in the top ten. Sequenced here: CD4+ or CD8+ T cells sorted from blood, sampled in a trial of the OX40 agonist ivuxolimab. The receptors shown here come from an adult with an advanced solid tumor such as melanoma, head and neck, liver or kidney cancer.

CDR3: CASSKQGGGSGNTIYF. CDR3 DNA sequence: TGTGCCAGTAGCAAACAGGGTGGTGGCTCTGGAAACACCATATATTTT. The J gene is TRBJ1-3, the V gene TRBV19; D perhaps matches TRBD1 (6 bases). CDR1 is LNHDA, CDR2 SQIVND, per germline (reference sequence). V was shortened by 6 bases and J by 0 bases, with 15 bases between the two germline ends. The CDR3 has 16 residues. Full variable domain (rest looked up from reference TRBV19 and TRBJ1-3): DGGITQSPKYLFRKEGQNVTLSCEQNLNHDAMYWYRQDPGQGLRLIYYSQIVNDFQKGDIAEGYSVSREKKESFPLTVTSAQKNPTAFYLCASSKQGGGSGNTIYFGEGSWLTVV.

This chain joins TRBV6-1 and TRBJ2-7; no reliable D call. This CDR3 contains 13 residues. Germline V gene lookup returns CDR1 MNHNS and CDR2 SASEGT. Trimming removed 6 bases at V and 3 bases at J, with 12 bases between. The chain's CDR3 is CASSVTRNYEQYF. DNA of the CDR3: TGTGCCAGCAGCGTGACAAGGAACTACGAGCAGTACTTC.

The rearrangement joins TRBV6-1 to TRBJ2-5; unclear D gene. Trimming took off 11 bases at V and 1 base at J, with 11 bases between the two ends. CDR1 and CDR2 from the germline V gene are MNHNS and SASEGT. CDR3 length equals 12 residues. CDR3 sequence: CAAVGVQETQYF. For the CDR3, the DNA is TGTGCCGCGGTGGGCGTCCAAGAGACCCAGTACTTC.